Below, one T cell receptor (beta chain) is given with its context. Per the study methods: Counts of nucleated cells, estimated from reference gene primer amplification, were obtained. TCRdb's table, derived via immunoSEQ multiplex PCR, lists solely in-frame clones and lacks some. V, J and clone size are taken as reported in that table, and D and trimming were inferred from the DNA itself. Among about 140,000 clones listed, roughly 79% were seen once. The V end was cut by 3 bases, the J end by 1 base, with 15 bases between. Germline V gives CDR1 SEHNR, CDR2 FQNEAQ (reference sequence). The CDR3 length is 16 residues. The sample originates from a study of blood T cell repertoires in COVID-19. Whole-study context: Material from acute and convalescent COVID-19 was sourced from the United States, Italy and Spain. From T cells, B-cell-depleted T cells, or PBMCs came the material, which was cDNA or gDNA.

V is TRBV7-9 and J is TRBJ1-1, with unresolved D. The sample taken for sequencing was peripheral blood. The clonotype comes from a human donor in a cohort sampled during active COVID-19. This chain's CDR3 is CASSLLRGLGNTEAFF. CDR3 in DNA: TGTGCCAGCAGCTTGTTGCGAGGCTTGGGGAACACTGAAGCTTTCTTT. Filled out from reference TRBV7-9 and TRBJ1-1, the complete variable domain reads DTGVSQNPRHKITKRGQNVTFRCDPISEHNRLYWYRQTLGQGPEFLTYFQNEAQLEKSRLLSDRFSAERPKGSFSTLEIQRTEQGDSAMYLCASSLLRGLGNTEAFFGQGTRLTVV.